This TCR beta chain is from a study of T cell responses to AZD1222 COVID-19 vaccine. The protocol was immunoSEQ multiplex PCR, while the TCRdb copy is restricted to in-frame clones and leaves out a portion. The sample lists approximately 60,000 clones, approximately 80% seen once, with over 13% in the top ten. Germline V gene lookup returns CDR1 KGHSH and CDR2 LQKENI. V shed 5 bases and J shed 9 bases, with 8 bases lying between them. This CDR3 has 12 residues. This chain links TRBV18 with TRBJ1-6; no clear D gene. This clonotype originated in an adult in good health. The sample in question was peripheral blood, obtained on day 0 of AZD1222 vaccination. This CDR3 is CASSGLRSPLHF. CDR3 nucleotides: TGTGCCAGCTCAGGTCTGCGTTCACCCCTCCACTTT.